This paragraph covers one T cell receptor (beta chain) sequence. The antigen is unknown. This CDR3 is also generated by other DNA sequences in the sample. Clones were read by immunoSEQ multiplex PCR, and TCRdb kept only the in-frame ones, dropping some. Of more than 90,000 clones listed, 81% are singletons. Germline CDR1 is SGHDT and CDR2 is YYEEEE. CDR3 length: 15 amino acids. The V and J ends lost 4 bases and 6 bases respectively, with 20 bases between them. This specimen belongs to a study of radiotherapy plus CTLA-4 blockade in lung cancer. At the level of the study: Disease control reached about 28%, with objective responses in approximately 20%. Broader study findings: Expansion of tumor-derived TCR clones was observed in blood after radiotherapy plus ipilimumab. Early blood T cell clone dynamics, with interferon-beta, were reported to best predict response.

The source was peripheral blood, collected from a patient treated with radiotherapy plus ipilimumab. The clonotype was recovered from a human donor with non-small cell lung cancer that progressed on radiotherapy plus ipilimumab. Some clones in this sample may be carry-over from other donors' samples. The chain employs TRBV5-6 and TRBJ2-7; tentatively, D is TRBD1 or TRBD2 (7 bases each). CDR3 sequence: CASSAPGGEGLEQYF. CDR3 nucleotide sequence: TGTGCCAGCAGCGCGCCAGGGGGGGAGGGCCTCGAGCAGTACTTC. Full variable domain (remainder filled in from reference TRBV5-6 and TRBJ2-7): DAGVTQSPTHLIKTRGQQVTLRCSPKSGHDTVSWYQQALGQGPQFIFQYYEEEERQRGNFPDRFSGHQFPNYSSELNVNALLLGDSALYLCASSAPGGEGLEQYFGPGTRLTVT.